In this sample, the clone carrying this T cell receptor (beta chain) turned up once. The antigen is unknown. Sequencing used immunoSEQ multiplex PCR; TCRdb keeps in-frame clones, though not all of them. The sample lists tens of thousands of clones, about 83% seen once, with approximately 5.9% in the top ten. This CDR3 is built from 15 residues. The V gene lost 5 bases and the J gene lost 5 bases, with 16 bases spanning the gap. CDR1 is SGHVS, CDR2 FQNEAQ, per germline. Pooling covered second doses at about 4 or about 12 weeks. The sample originates from a study of T cell responses to AZD1222 COVID-19 vaccine. Study-level findings and limits: Reportedly, nearly half of unique spike TCRs recognized epitopes outside B.1.351/B.1.1.7 mutations. Breadth and depth of Spike-specific TCRs rose after two AZD1222 doses. Baseline seropositivity occurred in only 5 to 7 AZD1222 recipients.

This material consisted of peripheral blood, taken 28 days after the second AZD1222 dose. V usage is TRBV7-8 and J usage is TRBJ1-5, with D possibly being TRBD1 (6 bases). The source is an adult who received the AZD1222 COVID-19 vaccine. CDR3 nucleotide sequence: TGTGCCAGCAGCCCCCGAAAACAGGGAGATCAGCCCCAGCATTTT. It is translated as CASSPRKQGDQPQHF.